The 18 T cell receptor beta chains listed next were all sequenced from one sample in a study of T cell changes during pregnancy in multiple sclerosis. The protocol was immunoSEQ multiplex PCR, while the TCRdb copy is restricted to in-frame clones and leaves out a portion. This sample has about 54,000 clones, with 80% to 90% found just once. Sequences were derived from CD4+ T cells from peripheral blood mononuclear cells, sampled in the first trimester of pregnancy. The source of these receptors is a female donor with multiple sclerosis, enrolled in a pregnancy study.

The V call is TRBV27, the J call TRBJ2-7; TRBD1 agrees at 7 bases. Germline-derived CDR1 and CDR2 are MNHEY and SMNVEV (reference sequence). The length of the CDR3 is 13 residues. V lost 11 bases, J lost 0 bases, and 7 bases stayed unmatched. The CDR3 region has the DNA TGTGCCGCTAGCAAGGGGGCCTCCTACGAGCAGTACTTC. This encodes CAASKGASYEQYF.

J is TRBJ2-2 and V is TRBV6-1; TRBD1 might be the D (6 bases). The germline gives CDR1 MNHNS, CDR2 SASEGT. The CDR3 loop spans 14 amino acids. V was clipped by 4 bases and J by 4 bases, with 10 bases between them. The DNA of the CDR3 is TGTGCCAGCAGTGTCATCAGGGGCACCGGGGAGCTGTTTTTT. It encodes CASSVIRGTGELFF.

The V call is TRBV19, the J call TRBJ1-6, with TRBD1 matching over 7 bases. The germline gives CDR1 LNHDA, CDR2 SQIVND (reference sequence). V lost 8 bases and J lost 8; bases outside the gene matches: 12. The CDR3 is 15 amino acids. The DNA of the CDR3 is TGTGCCAGTGCAATAACAGGGGTAGTTCATTCACCCCTCCACTTT. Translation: CASAITGVVHSPLHF. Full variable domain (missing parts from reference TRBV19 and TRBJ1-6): DGGITQSPKYLFRKEGQNVTLSCEQNLNHDAMYWYRQDPGQGLRLIYYSQIVNDFQKGDIAEGYSVSREKKESFPLTVTSAQKNPTAFYLCASAITGVVHSPLHFGNGTRLTVT.

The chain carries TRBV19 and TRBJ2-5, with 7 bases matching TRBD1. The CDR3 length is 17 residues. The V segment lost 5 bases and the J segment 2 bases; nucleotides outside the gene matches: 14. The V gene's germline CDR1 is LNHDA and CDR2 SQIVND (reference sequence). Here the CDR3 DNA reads TGTGCCAGTAGTTTCCCTACCGGGACAGCACAACAAGAGACCCAGTACTTC. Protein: CASSFPTGTAQQETQYF.

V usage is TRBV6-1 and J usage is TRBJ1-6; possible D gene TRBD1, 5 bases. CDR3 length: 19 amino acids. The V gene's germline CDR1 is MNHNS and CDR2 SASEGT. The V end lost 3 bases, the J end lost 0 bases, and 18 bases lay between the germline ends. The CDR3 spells CASSDLGGFRGSYNSPLHF. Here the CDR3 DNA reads TGTGCCAGCAGTGATCTCGGGGGATTTAGGGGCTCCTATAATTCACCCCTCCACTTT.

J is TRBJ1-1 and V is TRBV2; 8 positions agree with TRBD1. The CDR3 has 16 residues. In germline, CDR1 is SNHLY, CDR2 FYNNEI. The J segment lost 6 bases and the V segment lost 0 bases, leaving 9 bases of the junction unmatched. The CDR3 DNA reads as TGTGCCAGCAGTGAAGCGGGGGCAGGGGGCTACGCTGAAGCTTTCTTT. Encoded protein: CASSEAGAGGYAEAFF.

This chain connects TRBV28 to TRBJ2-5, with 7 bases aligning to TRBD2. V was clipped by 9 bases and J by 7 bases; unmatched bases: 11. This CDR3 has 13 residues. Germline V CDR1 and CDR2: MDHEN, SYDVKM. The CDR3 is CASTRGDLGTQYF. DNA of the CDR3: TGTGCCAGTACCCGGGGGGATTTAGGGACCCAGTACTTC.

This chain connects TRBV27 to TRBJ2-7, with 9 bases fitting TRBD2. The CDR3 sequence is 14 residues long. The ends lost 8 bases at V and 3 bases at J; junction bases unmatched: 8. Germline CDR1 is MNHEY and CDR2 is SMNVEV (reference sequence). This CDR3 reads CASSRLAAFYEQYF. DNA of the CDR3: TGTGCCAGCTCCCGACTAGCGGCCTTCTACGAGCAGTACTTC.

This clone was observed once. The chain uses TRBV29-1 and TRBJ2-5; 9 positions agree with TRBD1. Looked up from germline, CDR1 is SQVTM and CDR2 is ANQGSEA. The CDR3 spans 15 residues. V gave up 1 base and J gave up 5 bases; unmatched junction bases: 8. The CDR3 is CSVEASGTGLETQYF. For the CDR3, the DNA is TGCAGCGTTGAAGCATCCGGGACAGGGTTGGAGACCCAGTACTTC.

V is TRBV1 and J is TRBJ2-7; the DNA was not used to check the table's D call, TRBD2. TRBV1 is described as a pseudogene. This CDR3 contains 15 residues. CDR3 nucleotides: TGCACCAGCCCCCTTAGCGGGTCTGCCTCCTACGAGCAGTACTTC. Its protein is CTSPLSGSASYEQYF.

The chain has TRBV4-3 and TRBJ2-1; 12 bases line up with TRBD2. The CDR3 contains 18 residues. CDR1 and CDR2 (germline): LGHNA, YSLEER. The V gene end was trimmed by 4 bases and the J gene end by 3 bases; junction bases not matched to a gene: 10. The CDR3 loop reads CASSPRTSGEIYYNEQFF. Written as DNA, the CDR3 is TGCGCCAGCAGCCCTCGGACTAGCGGGGAAATCTACTACAATGAGCAGTTCTTC.

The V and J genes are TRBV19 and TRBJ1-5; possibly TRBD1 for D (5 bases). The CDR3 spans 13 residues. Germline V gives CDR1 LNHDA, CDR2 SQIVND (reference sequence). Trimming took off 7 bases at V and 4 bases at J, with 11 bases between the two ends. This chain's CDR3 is CASTTRQNQPQHF. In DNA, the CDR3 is TGTGCCAGTACCACTCGACAGAATCAGCCCCAGCATTTT.

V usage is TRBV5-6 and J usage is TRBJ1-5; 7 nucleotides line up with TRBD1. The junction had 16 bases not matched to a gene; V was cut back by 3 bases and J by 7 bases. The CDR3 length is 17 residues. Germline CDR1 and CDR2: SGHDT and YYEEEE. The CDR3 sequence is CASSSSSPWDSWQPQHF. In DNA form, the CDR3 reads TGTGCCAGCAGCTCCTCCTCACCTTGGGACAGCTGGCAGCCCCAGCATTTT. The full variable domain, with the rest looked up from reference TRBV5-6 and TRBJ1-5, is DAGVTQSPTHLIKTRGQQVTLRCSPKSGHDTVSWYQQALGQGPQFIFQYYEEEERQRGNFPDRFSGHQFPNYSSELNVNALLLGDSALYLCASSSSSPWDSWQPQHFGDGTRLSIL.

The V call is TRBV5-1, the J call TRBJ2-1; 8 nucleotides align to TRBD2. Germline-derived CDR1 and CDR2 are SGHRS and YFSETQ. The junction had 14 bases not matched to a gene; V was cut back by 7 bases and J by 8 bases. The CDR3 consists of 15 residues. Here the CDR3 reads CASSPGGGADHEQFF. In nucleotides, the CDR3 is TGCGCCAGCTCCCCGGGAGGGGGGGCCGATCATGAGCAGTTCTTC. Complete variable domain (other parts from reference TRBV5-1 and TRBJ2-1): KAGVTQTPRYLIKTRGQQVTLSCSPISGHRSVSWYQQTPGQGLQFLFEYFSETQRNKGNFPGRFSGRQFSNSRSEMNVSTLELGDSALYLCASSPGGGADHEQFFGPGTRLTVL.

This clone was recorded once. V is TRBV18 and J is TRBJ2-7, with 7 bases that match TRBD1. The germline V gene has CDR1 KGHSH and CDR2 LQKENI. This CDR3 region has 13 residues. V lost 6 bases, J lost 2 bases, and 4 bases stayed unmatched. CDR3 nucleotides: TGTGCCAGCTCCCACGACAGGGCCTACGAGCAGTACTTC. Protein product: CASSHDRAYEQYF.

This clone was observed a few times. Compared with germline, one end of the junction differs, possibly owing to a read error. In DNA, the CDR3 is TGTGCCAGTGGTATTGCAGGGACATTGAACACTGAAGCTTTCTTT. Its translation is CASGIAGTLNTEAFF. The chain carries TRBV19 and TRBJ1-1; D is possibly TRBD1 (6 bases). The CDR3 has 15 amino acids. The V gene's germline CDR1 is LNHDA and CDR2 SQIVND (reference sequence).

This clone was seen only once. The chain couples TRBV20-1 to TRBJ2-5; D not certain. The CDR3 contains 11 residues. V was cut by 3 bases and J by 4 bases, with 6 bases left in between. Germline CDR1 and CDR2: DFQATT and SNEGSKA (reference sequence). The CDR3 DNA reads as TGCAGTGCTAGGTCGTCAGAGACCCAGTACTTC. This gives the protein CSARSSETQYF.

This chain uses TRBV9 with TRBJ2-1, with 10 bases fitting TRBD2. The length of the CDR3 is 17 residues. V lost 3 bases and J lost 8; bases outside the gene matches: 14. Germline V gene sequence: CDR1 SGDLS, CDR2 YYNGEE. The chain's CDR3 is CASSASGAGGLQHEQFF. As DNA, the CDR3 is TGTGCCAGCAGCGCCAGCGGAGCGGGAGGGCTTCAACATGAGCAGTTCTTC.